This T cell receptor beta chain was found in a study of shared clonotypes between healthy human individuals. Only in-frame clones appear in the TCRdb table, and some are missing; sequencing was by immunoSEQ multiplex PCR. Among fewer than 600,000 clones listed, roughly 80% were seen once. The CDR3 length is 15 residues. The germline CDR1 and CDR2 sequences are KGHSH and LQKENI. V lost 4 bases to trimming and J lost 4 bases; unmatched junction nucleotides: 2. The sample comprised PBMCs. The clonotype originates from a middle-aged woman in good health. Some clones in this sample may be carry-over from other donors' samples. This chain connects TRBV18 to TRBJ2-1; TRBD2 aligns across 12 bases. CDR3 sequence: CASSRLAGGYNEQFF. The CDR3 DNA follows: TGTGCCAGCTCACGGCTAGCGGGAGGGTACAATGAGCAGTTCTTC.